One sample yielded the 4 T cell receptor beta chains listed below, sequenced in a study of blood T cell repertoires in COVID-19. Libraries were prepared by immunoSEQ multiplex PCR; TCRdb keeps only in-frame clonotypes and omits some of them. Here the sample spans fewer than 200,000 clones, about nine tenths being singletons. The sequencing input was peripheral blood. The receptors come from a man aged 18 to 35 who had recovered from COVID-19.

CDR3 DNA: TGTGCCAGCAGTTCGGTTCTAGCGGGGCTAGCCAAAAACATTCAGTACTTC. This sequence encodes CASSSVLAGLAKNIQYF. The gene calls are TRBV7-2 and TRBJ2-4, with 9 nucleotides matching TRBD2. Trimming at V came to 6 bases and at J to 0 bases, leaving 9 bases not matched to a gene. CDR1 and CDR2 (germline): SGHTA, FQGNSA. The CDR3 consists of 17 residues.

V and J are TRBV24-1 and TRBJ2-7; D perhaps matches TRBD1 (6 bases). Germline assignment: CDR1 KGHDR and CDR2 SFDVKD. Trimming took off 3 bases at V and 3 bases at J, with 14 bases between the two ends. The CDR3 has 15 residues. CDR3 protein: CATSDVRDNYYEQYF. In nucleotides, the CDR3 is TGTGCCACCAGTGATGTACGGGACAATTACTACGAGCAGTACTTC.

This clone came up once. The V gene is TRBV7-9, the J gene TRBJ2-1; TRBD2 matches 8 bases. The CDR3 covers 18 residues. V lost 3 bases to trimming and J lost 4 bases; unmatched junction nucleotides: 14. Germline CDR1 SEHNR, CDR2 FQNEAQ (reference sequence). The DNA of the CDR3 is TGTGCCAGCAGCTTCCCCGGGAGGGCCAGACTGGTTTACAATGAGCAGTTCTTC. Translating it yields CASSFPGRARLVYNEQFF.

The CDR3 DNA sequence: TGTGCCACCAGTGAAAATGGTGGCACCACCTACAATGAGCAGTTCTTC. This translates into CATSENGGTTYNEQFF. V usage is TRBV24-1 and J usage is TRBJ2-1; D remains ambiguous. CDR1 and CDR2 (germline): KGHDR, SFDVKD. Trimming shortened V by 4 bases and J by 2 bases, and 14 bases separated the two germline ends. The CDR3 runs 16 residues.